The present entry profiles one T cell receptor beta chain with its context. Its antigen is not known. The data stem from a study of graft-versus-host responses after intestinal transplantation. Only in-frame clones appear in the TCRdb table, and some are missing; sequencing was by immunoSEQ multiplex PCR. The table has about 39,000 clones, over 90% seen once. The receptor was derived from a human donor who was the organ donor for an intestinal transplant. The source material was unstimulated CD8+ T cells sorted from spleen or lymph node cells, sampled before transplant.

This CDR3 reads CASSQEERAGDTQYF. The CDR3 nucleotides read TGCGCCAGCAGCCAAGAGGAGCGGGCCGGAGATACGCAGTATTTT. The gene calls are TRBV4-1 and TRBJ2-3; D is possibly TRBD2 (6 bases). Germline CDR1 and CDR2: MGHRA and YSYEKL. Trimming cost V 0 bases and J 5 bases, with 12 bases left between them. The CDR3 is 15 residues long.